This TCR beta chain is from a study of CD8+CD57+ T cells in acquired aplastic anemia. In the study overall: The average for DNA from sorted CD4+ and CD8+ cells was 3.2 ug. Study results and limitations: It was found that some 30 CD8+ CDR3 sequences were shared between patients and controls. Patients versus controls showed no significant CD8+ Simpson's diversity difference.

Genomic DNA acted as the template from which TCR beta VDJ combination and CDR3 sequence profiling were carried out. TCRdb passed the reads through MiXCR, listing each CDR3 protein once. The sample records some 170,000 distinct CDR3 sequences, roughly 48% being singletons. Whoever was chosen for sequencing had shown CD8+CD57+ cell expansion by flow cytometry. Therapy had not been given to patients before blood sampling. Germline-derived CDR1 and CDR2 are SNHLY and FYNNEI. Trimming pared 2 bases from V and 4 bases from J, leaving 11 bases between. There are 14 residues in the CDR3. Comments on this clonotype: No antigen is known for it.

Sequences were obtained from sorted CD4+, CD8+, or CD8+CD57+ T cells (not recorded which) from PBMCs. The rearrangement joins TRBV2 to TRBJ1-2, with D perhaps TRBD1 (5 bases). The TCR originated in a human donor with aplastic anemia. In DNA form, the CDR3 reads TGTGCCAGCAGTGAAAGGAGGACACTCTATGGCTACACCTTC. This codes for CASSERRTLYGYTF.